Listed below are T cell receptor beta chains from one sample, sequenced in a study of CD8 T cells in Susac syndrome. Via MiXCR, TCRdb re-called the immunoSEQ multiplex PCR reads, giving one row per CDR3 protein. This sample has 15,000 to 20,000 distinct CDR3 sequences, with about 95% found just once. What was sequenced was CD8+ T cells from PBMCs. These receptor sequences come from a human donor in good health. CDR3s include the opening cysteine and the closing phenylalanine or tryptophan. Each record gives: D gene, J gene, clone size, V gene, CDR3 DNA, CDR3 protein. The D gene is left open where the match is weak. Size is stated for part of the rows, as once, few or many counts, or as a class when the clone is expanded.

>NA|TRBJ1-2|NA|TRBV6-5
TGTGCCAGCAGTTACCGAACGCTGACCCTGGGGCAGGCGGATGGCTACACCTTC
CASSYRTLTLGQADGYTF
>TRBD1|TRBJ2-5|NA|TRBV25-1
TGTGCCAGCAGTGAAGGACAGGGAAAGACCCAGTACTTC
CASSEGQGKTQYF
>TRBD2|TRBJ2-1|NA|TRBV6-5
TGTGCCAGCAGTTACACCCATAGCGGGAGCGACAATGAGCAGTTCTTC
CASSYTHSGSDNEQFF
>TRBD2|TRBJ2-3|NA|TRBV19
TGTGCCAGTAGCGCTTTAGTCATACGGCGGGAGTCGACAGATACGCAGTATTTT
CASSALVIRRESTDTQYF
>TRBD1|TRBJ1-2|NA|TRBV7-2
TGTGCCAGCAGGCCGGGACAGGGGAACTATGGCTACACCTTC
CASRPGQGNYGYTF
>TRBD1|TRBJ2-3|NA|TRBV25-1
TGTGCCAGCAGTCTAATTTACGCGGACAGGGAAGATACGCAGTATTTT
CASSLIYADREDTQYF
>NA|TRBJ1-5|NA|TRBV3-1
TGTGCCAGCAGCCAAGATCGGGAGGGGAGCAATCAGCCCCAGCATTTT
CASSQDREGSNQPQHF
>NA|TRBJ1-3|NA|TRBV6-2/TRBV6-3
TGTGCCAGCAGGGCGCAGTTGGAGGGTACCGGAAACACCATATATTTT
CASRAQLEGTGNTIYF
>NA|TRBJ2-2|NA|TRBV12-3/TRBV12-4
TGTGCCAGCAGTCCCACAGGGTTCCCCGGGGAGCTGTTTTTT
CASSPTGFPGELFF
>TRBD2|TRBJ2-1|NA|TRBV30
TGTGCCTGGAGTATGGGACTAGCGTTAAATGAGCAGTTCTTC
CAWSMGLALNEQFF
>NA|TRBJ1-1|NA|TRBV28
TGTGCCAGCAGTTTACCCCGGACTTCGCCCCACACTGAAGCTTTCTTT
CASSLPRTSPHTEAFF
>TRBD2|TRBJ2-5|NA|TRBV10-3
TGTGCCATCAGTGAGTCACGGGCTAGCGGCCAAGAGACCCAGTACTTC
CAISESRASGQETQYF
>NA|TRBJ1-1|NA|TRBV7-9
TGTGCCAGCAGCTCACAATCCCCGAGGGATTCAGCTTTCTTT
CASSSQSPRDSAFF
>NA|TRBJ1-1|NA|TRBV3-1
TGTGCCAGCAGCCCAACTATACGGACAGAGGACACTGAAGCTTTCTTT
CASSPTIRTEDTEAFF
>NA|TRBJ2-1|NA|TRBV6-2/TRBV6-3
TGTGCCAGCAGTTACCTTCAGGCATGGGATGAGCAGTTCTTC
CASSYLQAWDEQFF
>NA|TRBJ2-1|NA|TRBV20-1
TGCAGTGCTACTTTTGGCTTGGCGGGATTTAGAGACAATGAGCAGTTCTTC
CSATFGLAGFRDNEQFF
>NA|TRBJ1-1|NA|TRBV7-9
TGTGCCAGCAGCCGGCCCGATATGAACACTGAAGCTTTCTTT
CASSRPDMNTEAFF
>NA|TRBJ2-3|NA|TRBV28
TGTGCCAGCAGACCCGGGGCTTTCACAGATACGCAGTATTTT
CASRPGAFTDTQYF
>NA|TRBJ2-1|NA|TRBV7-9
TGTGCCAGCAGCTTAATGGAGGCAGCTGAGCAGTTCTTC
CASSLMEAAEQFF
>NA|TRBJ1-1|NA|TRBV19
TGTGCCAGTAGTATAGATCGAGGCACTGAAGCTTTCTTT
CASSIDRGTEAFF
>NA|TRBJ2-2|NA|TRBV9
TGTGCCAGCAGCGTAATTGACGGGGAGCTGTTTTTT
CASSVIDGELFF
>TRBD2|TRBJ2-7|NA|TRBV11-2
TGTGCCAGCAGCTTGGGGGGGGGACTAGCTGTTTTGGAGCAGTACTTC
CASSLGGGLAVLEQYF
>NA|TRBJ1-5|NA|TRBV27
TGTGCCAGCAGCCTCGGTCCTTTCAATCAGCCCCAGCATTTT
CASSLGPFNQPQHF
>NA|TRBJ2-2|NA|TRBV29-1
TGCAGCGTTGCCGGGAACACCGGGGAGCTGTTTTTT
CSVAGNTGELFF
>NA|TRBJ2-7|NA|TRBV3-1
TGTGCCAGCAGCTCCACCGGGACAACTATAACCTACGAGCAGTACTTC
CASSSTGTTITYEQYF
>TRBD1|TRBJ1-1|once|TRBV27
TGTGCCAGCAGTTTAGGCGGGACAGTGGAAGCTTTCTTT
CASSLGGTVEAFF
>TRBD2|TRBJ2-7|NA|TRBV29-1
TGCAGCGTTGTGACTAGCGGGAATAGCGAGCAGTACTTC
CSVVTSGNSEQYF
>NA|TRBJ1-1|NA|TRBV6-5
TGTGCCAGCAGTTACTCCCGATCGGAAGCTGAAGCTTTCTTT
CASSYSRSEAEAFF
>NA|TRBJ2-1|NA|TRBV20-1
TGCAGTTCTAACAATCGACTAGAGGGGAATGAGCAGTTCTTC
CSSNNRLEGNEQFF
>NA|TRBJ1-2|NA|TRBV29-1
TGCAGCGTTAGTGGCTTGTGGGGGCCTGGCTACACCTTC
CSVSGLWGPGYTF
>TRBD1|TRBJ2-2|NA|TRBV9
TGTGCCAGCAGCGAGGGACAGGGCGACACCGGGGAGCTGTTTTTT
CASSEGQGDTGELFF
>NA|TRBJ2-7|NA|TRBV7-9
TGTGCCAGCAGCTTAGCTAGCGGAGCCGACTACGAGCAGTACTTC
CASSLASGADYEQYF
>NA|TRBJ2-7|NA|TRBV14
TGTGCCAGCAGCCAAGACAACCTCTCCTACGAGCAGTACTTC
CASSQDNLSYEQYF
>TRBD2|TRBJ2-1|NA|TRBV6-2/TRBV6-3
TGTGCCAGCAGATTACTAGCGGAGGGTATGTACAATGAGCAGTTCTTC
CASRLLAEGMYNEQFF
>NA|TRBJ2-1|NA|TRBV20-1
TGCAGTGCTCTGACTAGCAATGAGCAGTTCTTC
CSALTSNEQFF
>NA|TRBJ1-2|once|TRBV3-1
TGTGCCAGCAGCCAAGAGATGGCAGCGAACTATGGCTACACCTTC
CASSQEMAANYGYTF
>TRBD1|TRBJ2-5|NA|TRBV28
TGTGCCAGCAGCCTGGGACAGCAAGAGACCCAGTACTTC
CASSLGQQETQYF
>NA|TRBJ2-1|NA|TRBV2
TGTGCCAGCAGTGAAGGGGCCCCCGCTTATGAGCAGTTCTTC
CASSEGAPAYEQFF
>NA|TRBJ1-2|NA|TRBV7-9
TGTGCCAGCAGCTTAGCGGGCTTTCAGAAATACACCTTC
CASSLAGFQKYTF
>TRBD2|TRBJ2-1|NA|TRBV7-6
TGTGCCAGCAGCCCAGAGGTCGCGGGAGCTGCGTTCGGGGAGCAGTTCTTC
CASSPEVAGAAFGEQFF
>TRBD1|TRBJ2-5|NA|TRBV7-9
TGTGCCAGCAGCCCGGTCGGACAGGGCAGGGAGACCCAGTACTTC
CASSPVGQGRETQYF
>NA|TRBJ2-1|NA|TRBV6-5
TGTGCCAGTGCAGGGTTGGGCAATGAGCAGTTCTTC
CASAGLGNEQFF
>NA|TRBJ2-1|NA|TRBV7-2
TGTGCCAGCAGCTTAGGGACTGGGAACAGGGTCTATGAGCAGTTCTTC
CASSLGTGNRVYEQFF
>TRBD1|TRBJ1-1|once|TRBV6-2/TRBV6-3
TGTGCCAGCAGTTACGGACAGGGGGGCACTGAAGCTTTCTTT
CASSYGQGGTEAFF
>NA|TRBJ1-1|NA|TRBV28
TGTGCCAGCAGGCAGTCAAGGACGCTTGAAGCTTTCTTT
CASRQSRTLEAFF
>NA|TRBJ2-2|NA|TRBV9
TGTGCCAGCAGCGTTACCCGGGATCTCACCGGGGAGCTGTTTTTT
CASSVTRDLTGELFF
>NA|TRBJ2-2|NA|TRBV9
TGTGCCAGCAGCGGGCTTAACACCGGGGAGCTGTTTTTT
CASSGLNTGELFF
>NA|TRBJ2-3|NA|TRBV6-5
TGTGCCAGCAGTTACGGGGTCACAGATACGCAGTATTTT
CASSYGVTDTQYF
>NA|TRBJ1-2|NA|TRBV4-3
TGCGCCAGCAGCCAAGATGTCTTTAACTATGGCTACACCTTC
CASSQDVFNYGYTF
>NA|TRBJ2-3|NA|TRBV7-9
TGTGCCAGCAGTCCCTGGGGTGATACGCAGTATTTT
CASSPWGDTQYF
>TRBD2|TRBJ2-1|NA|TRBV2
TGTGCCAGCAGTGAATTGGGACTAGCCTACAATGAGCAGTTCTTC
CASSELGLAYNEQFF
>NA|TRBJ1-5|NA|TRBV18
TGTGCCAGCTCACTAGGGACTGATTACAATCAGCCCCAGCATTTT
CASSLGTDYNQPQHF